Reported below is one T cell receptor (beta chain). This specimen comes from a study of cytomegalovirus exposure and HLA in healthy donors. CDR3 length: 13 amino acids. V dropped 7 bases and J dropped 3; count of bases not matched to a gene: 2. The germline CDR1 and CDR2 sequences are LNHDA and SQIVND (reference sequence). Vbeta (60) and Jbeta (13) primers were used in the PCR. Clones were read by immunoSEQ multiplex PCR, and TCRdb kept only the in-frame ones, dropping some. The sample shows 95,000 to 150,000 clones, over 60% of them seen only once. The clonotype comes from a man aged 18 to 29 in good health and CMV-seronegative. The specimen was PBMCs. This chain links TRBV19 with TRBJ2-4; 8 bases align to TRBD2. The CDR3 DNA is TGTGCCAGTACACTAGCGGACAAAAACATTCAGTACTTC. Its translation: CASTLADKNIQYF.